This TCR beta chain comes out of a study of T cell repertoires in cytomegalovirus infection. This clonotype appeared many times. Its antigen remains unidentified. Study-level findings and limits: Ex vivo, HLA-C-restricted CMV-specific TCR beta clonotypes prevailed over the rest of the response.

Via MiXCR, TCRdb re-called the reads, giving one row per CDR3 protein. The table includes under 250,000 distinct CDR3 sequences, around 6.6% detected once. The specimen sequenced was PBMCs. This clonotype originated in a human donor in good health (CMV status not recorded). Some clones in this sample may be carry-over from other donors' samples.

CDR3 sequence reads: CASSLQGSSGNTIYF. Written as DNA, the CDR3 is TGTGCCAGCAGCCTACAGGGCAGCTCTGGAAACACCATATATTTT. The chain joins TRBV27 to TRBJ1-3, with a possible D match to TRBD1 (6 bases). Trimming stripped 6 bases from V and 0 bases from J, with 12 bases between. CDR3 length: 15 residues. Germline CDR1 reads MNHEY; CDR2 reads SMNVEV (reference sequence).